This T cell receptor (beta chain) was found in a study of blood T cell repertoires in COVID-19. Study summary: T cells, B-cell-depleted T cells, or PBMCs supplied cDNA or gDNA.

The protocol was immunoSEQ multiplex PCR, while the TCRdb copy is restricted to in-frame clones and leaves out a portion. This sample yields fewer than 400,000 clones, of which around nine tenths are seen a single time; about 10% belongs to the top ten. The participants were between roughly 18 and 100 years old and came from about two dozen US areas. CDR1 SGHRS and CDR2 YFSETQ come from the germline V gene. The CDR3 is 13 residues long. Trimming shortened V by 0 bases and J by 14 bases, and 17 bases separated the two germline ends. The receptor was derived from a woman aged 45 to 65 who had recovered from COVID-19. The chain combines TRBV5-1 with TRBJ1-1, with D perhaps TRBD1 (5 bases). The sample taken for sequencing was PBMCs or T cells enriched from blood (not recorded which). The chain's CDR3 is CASSLDGSSGEFF. Here the CDR3 DNA reads TGCGCCAGCAGCTTGGACGGCAGTTCGGGGGAATTCTTT.